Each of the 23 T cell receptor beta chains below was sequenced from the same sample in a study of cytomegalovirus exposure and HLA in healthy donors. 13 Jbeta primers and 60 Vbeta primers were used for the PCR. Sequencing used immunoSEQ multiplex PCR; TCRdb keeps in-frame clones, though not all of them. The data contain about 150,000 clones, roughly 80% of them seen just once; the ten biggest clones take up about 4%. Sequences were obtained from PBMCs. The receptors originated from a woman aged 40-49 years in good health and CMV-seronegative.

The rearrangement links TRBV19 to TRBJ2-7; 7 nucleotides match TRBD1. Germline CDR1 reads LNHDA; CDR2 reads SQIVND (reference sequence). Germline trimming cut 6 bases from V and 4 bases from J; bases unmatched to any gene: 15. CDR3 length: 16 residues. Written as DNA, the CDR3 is TGTGCCAGTAGCCCGTCTGTGACAGGGACCATTTACGAGCAGTACTTC. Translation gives CASSPSVTGTIYEQYF.

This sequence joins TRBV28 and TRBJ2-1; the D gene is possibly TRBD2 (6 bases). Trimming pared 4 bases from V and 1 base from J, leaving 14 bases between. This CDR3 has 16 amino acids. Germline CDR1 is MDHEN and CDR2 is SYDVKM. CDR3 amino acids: CASSSPTSLSYNEQFF. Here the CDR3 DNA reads TGTGCCAGCAGTTCCCCAACTAGCCTGTCCTACAATGAGCAGTTCTTC.

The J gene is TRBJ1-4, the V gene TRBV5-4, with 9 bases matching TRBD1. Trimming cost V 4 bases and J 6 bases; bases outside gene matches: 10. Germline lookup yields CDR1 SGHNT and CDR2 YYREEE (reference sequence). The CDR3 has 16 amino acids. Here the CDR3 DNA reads TGTGCCAGCAGCCCGGGGACAGGGCGTGGGGATGAAAAACTGTTTTTT. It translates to CASSPGTGRGDEKLFF.

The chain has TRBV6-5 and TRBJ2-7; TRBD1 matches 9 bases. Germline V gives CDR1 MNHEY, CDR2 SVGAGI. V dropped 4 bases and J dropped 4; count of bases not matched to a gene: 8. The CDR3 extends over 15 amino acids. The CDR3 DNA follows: TGTGCCAGCAGTTGGTCCGGGACAGGGACTTACGAGCAGTACTTC. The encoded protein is CASSWSGTGTYEQYF.

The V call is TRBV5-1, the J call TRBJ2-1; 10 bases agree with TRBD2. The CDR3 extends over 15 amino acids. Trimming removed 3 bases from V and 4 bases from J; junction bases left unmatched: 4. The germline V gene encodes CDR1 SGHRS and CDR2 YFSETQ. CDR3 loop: CASSSSGGQYNEQFF. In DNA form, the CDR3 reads TGCGCCAGCAGCTCTAGCGGGGGCCAATACAATGAGCAGTTCTTC. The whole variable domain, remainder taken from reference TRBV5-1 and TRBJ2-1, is KAGVTQTPRYLIKTRGQQVTLSCSPISGHRSVSWYQQTPGQGLQFLFEYFSETQRNKGNFPGRFSGRQFSNSRSEMNVSTLELGDSALYLCASSSSGGQYNEQFFGPGTRLTVL.

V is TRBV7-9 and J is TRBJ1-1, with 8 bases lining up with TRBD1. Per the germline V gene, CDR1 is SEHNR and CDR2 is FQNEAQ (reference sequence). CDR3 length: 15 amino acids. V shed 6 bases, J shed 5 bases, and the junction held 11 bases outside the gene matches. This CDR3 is CASSIGGQGRTEAFF. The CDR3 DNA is TGTGCCAGCAGTATTGGAGGACAGGGAAGAACTGAAGCTTTCTTT.

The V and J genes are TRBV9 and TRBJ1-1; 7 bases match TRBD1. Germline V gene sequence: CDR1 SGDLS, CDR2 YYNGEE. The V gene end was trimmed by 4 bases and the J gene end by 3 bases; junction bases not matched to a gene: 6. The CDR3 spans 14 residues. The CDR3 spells CASSRDSSDTEAFF. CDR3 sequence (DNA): TGTGCCAGCAGCCGGGACAGCTCCGACACTGAAGCTTTCTTT.

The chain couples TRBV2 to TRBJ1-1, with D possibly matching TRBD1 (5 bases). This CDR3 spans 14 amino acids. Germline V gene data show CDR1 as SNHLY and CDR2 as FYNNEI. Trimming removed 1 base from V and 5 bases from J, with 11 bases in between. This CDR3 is CASSEELAGTEAFF. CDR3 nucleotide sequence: TGTGCCAGCAGTGAAGAACTGGCAGGGACTGAAGCTTTCTTT. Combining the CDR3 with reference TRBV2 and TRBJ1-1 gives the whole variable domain EPEVTQTPSHQVTQMGQEVILRCVPISNHLYFYWYRQILGQKVEFLVSFYNNEISEKSEIFDDQFSVERPDGSNFTLKIRSTKLEDSAMYFCASSEELAGTEAFFGQGTRLTVV.

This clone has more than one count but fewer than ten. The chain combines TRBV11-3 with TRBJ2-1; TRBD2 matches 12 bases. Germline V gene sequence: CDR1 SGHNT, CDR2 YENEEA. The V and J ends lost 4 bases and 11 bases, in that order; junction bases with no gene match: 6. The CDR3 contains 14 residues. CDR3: CASSSGLAGTKQFF. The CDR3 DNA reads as TGTGCCAGCAGCTCCGGACTAGCGGGAACAAAGCAGTTCTTC.

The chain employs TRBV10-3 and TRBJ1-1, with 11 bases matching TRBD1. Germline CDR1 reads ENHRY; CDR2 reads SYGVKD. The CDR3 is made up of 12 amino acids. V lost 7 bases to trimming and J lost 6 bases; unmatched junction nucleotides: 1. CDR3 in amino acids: CAIMGQGAEAFF. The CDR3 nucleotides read TGTGCCATCATGGGACAGGGGGCTGAAGCTTTCTTT.

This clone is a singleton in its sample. The CDR3 protein is CASSPGQGRSYNSPLHF. The CDR3 DNA reads as TGTGCCAGCAGCCCCGGACAGGGGAGATCCTATAATTCACCCCTCCACTTT. This chain connects TRBV28 to TRBJ1-6, with 9 bases matching TRBD1. Unmatched junction bases numbered 7, after V lost 6 bases and J lost 1 base. CDR3 length equals 17 residues. Germline V gene lookup returns CDR1 MDHEN and CDR2 SYDVKM.

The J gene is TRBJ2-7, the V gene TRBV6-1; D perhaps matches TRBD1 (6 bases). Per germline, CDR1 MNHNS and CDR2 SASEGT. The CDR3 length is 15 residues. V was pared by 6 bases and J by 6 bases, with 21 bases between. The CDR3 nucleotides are TGTGCCAGCAGGGGACAAGCCGGGACAAAAGGCGAGCAGTACTTC. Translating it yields CASRGQAGTKGEQYF.

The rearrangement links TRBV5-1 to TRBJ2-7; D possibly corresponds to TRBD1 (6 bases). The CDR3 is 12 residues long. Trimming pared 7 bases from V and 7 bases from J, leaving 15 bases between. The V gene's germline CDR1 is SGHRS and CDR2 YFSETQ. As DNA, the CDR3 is TGCGCCAGCTCTCGGACAGTCGAAGAGCAGTACTTC. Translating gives CASSRTVEEQYF.

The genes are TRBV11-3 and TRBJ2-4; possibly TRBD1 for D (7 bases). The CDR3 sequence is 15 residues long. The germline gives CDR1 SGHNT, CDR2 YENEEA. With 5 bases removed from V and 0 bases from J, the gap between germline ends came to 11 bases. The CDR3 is CASSPGGLAKNIQYF. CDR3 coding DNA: TGTGCCAGCAGCCCAGGGGGGCTAGCCAAAAACATTCAGTACTTC.

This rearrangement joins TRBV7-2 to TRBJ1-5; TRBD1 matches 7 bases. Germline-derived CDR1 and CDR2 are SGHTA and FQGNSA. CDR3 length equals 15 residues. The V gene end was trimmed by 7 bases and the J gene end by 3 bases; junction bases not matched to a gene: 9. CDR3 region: CASKWDSAFNQPQHF. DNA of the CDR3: TGTGCCAGCAAGTGGGACAGCGCCTTCAATCAGCCCCAGCATTTT.

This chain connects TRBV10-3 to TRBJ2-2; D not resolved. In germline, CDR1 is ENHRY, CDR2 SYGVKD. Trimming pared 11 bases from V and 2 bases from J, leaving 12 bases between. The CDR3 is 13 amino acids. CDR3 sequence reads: CAVLSQNTGELFF. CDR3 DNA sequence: TGTGCCGTCCTTTCACAAAACACCGGGGAGCTGTTTTTT.

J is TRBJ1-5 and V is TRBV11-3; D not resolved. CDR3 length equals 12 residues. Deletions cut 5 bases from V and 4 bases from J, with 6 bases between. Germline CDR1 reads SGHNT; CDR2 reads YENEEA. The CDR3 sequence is CASSRDNQPQHF. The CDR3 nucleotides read TGTGCCAGCAGCCGAGATAATCAGCCCCAGCATTTT.

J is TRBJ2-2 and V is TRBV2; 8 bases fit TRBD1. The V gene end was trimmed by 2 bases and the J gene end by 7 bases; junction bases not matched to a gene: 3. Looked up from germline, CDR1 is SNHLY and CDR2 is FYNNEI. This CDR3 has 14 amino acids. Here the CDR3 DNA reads TGTGCCAGCAGTGAAAGGACAGGGTTCGGGGAGCTGTTTTTT. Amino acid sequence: CASSERTGFGELFF. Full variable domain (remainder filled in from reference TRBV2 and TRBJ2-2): EPEVTQTPSHQVTQMGQEVILRCVPISNHLYFYWYRQILGQKVEFLVSFYNNEISEKSEIFDDQFSVERPDGSNFTLKIRSTKLEDSAMYFCASSERTGFGELFFGEGSRLTVL.

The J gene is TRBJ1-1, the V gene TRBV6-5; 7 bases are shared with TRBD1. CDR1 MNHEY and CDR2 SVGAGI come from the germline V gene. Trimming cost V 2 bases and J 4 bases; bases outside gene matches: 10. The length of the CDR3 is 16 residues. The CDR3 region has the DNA TGTGCCAGCAGTTACCCCTTGACAGGGAAGGGCACTGAAGCTTTCTTT. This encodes CASSYPLTGKGTEAFF.

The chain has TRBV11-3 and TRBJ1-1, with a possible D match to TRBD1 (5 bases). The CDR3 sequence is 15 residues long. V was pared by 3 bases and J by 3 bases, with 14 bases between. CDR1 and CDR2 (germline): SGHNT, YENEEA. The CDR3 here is CASSLGGILDTEAFF. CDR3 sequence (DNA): TGTGCCAGCAGCTTGGGGGGTATTCTGGACACTGAAGCTTTCTTT.

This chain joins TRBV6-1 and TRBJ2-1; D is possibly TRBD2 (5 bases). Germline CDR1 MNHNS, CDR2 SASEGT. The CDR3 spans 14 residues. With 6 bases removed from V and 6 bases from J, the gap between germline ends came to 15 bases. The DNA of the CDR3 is TGTGCCAGCAGCGGCATCCCTGGAGGCAATGAGCAGTTCTTC. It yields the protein CASSGIPGGNEQFF.

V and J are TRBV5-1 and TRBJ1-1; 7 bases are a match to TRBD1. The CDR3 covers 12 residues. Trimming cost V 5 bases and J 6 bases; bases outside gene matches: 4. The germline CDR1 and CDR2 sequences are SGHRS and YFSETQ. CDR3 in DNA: TGCGCCAGCAGGCAGGGGGGAGCTGAAGCTTTCTTT. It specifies CASRQGGAEAFF.

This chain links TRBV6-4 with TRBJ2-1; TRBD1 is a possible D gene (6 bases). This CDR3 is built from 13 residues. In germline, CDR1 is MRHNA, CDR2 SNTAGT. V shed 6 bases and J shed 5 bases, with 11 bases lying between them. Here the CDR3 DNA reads TGTGCCAGCAGCAGCCAGGGGAACAATGAGCAGTTCTTC. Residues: CASSSQGNNEQFF.